This T cell receptor (beta chain) was captured in a study of T cell changes during pregnancy in multiple sclerosis. Repertoires were generated with immunoSEQ multiplex PCR, while TCRdb's copy carries only in-frame clones and drops some. The repertoire includes approximately 110,000 clones, about 93% of them detected once, and 1.5% sits in the top ten. This clone was counted once. CDR1 is MDHEN and CDR2 is SYDVKM in the germline V gene. Unmatched junction bases numbered 15, after V lost 8 bases and J lost 7 bases. The CDR3 has 16 residues. The specimen comprised peripheral blood, sampled in the third trimester of pregnancy. The J gene is TRBJ1-5, the V gene TRBV28, with 9 bases aligning to TRBD1. The clonotype comes from a female donor with multiple sclerosis, enrolled in a pregnancy study. This CDR3 reads CASEGTGRRQKQPQHF. In DNA form, the CDR3 reads TGTGCCAGCGAAGGGACAGGGAGAAGGCAAAAACAGCCCCAGCATTTT.